This TCR beta chain emerged from a study of blood T cells in healthy people across ages. This clonotype has at least ten counts. A J-beta primer mix and a sample-barcoded 5' primer were used in a second PCR of about 7 to 12 cycles. TCRdb passed the 5' RACE reads through MiXCR, listing each CDR3 protein once. The table has 1 million to 1.2 million distinct CDR3 sequences, more than 30% seen once. The sequencing sample was made of blood. The TCR sequence derives from a man between 18 and 35 years old in good health.

CDR3 DNA: TGTGCCAGCAGTTCCAGCCAGACAGGTTACACAGATACGCAGTATTTT. The encoded protein is CASSSSQTGYTDTQYF. This chain connects TRBV27 to TRBJ2-3; maybe TRBD1 (6 bases). Trimming cost V 4 bases and J 2 bases, with 16 bases left between them. CDR1 and CDR2 (germline): MNHEY, SMNVEV (reference sequence). This CDR3 is built from 16 residues.